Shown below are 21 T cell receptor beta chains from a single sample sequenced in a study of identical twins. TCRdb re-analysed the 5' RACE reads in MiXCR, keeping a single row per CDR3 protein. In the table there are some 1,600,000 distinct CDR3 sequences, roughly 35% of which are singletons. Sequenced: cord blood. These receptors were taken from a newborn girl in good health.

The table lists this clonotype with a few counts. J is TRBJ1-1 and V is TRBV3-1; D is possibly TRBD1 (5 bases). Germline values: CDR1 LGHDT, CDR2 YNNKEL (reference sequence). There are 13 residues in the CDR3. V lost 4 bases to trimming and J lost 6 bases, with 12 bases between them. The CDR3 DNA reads TGTGCCAGCAGCCCCAGACAGCCGGCTGAAGCTTTCTTT. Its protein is CASSPRQPAEAFF. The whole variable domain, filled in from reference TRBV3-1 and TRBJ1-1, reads DTAVSQTPKYLVTQMGNDKSIKCEQNLGHDTMYWYKQDSKKFLKIMFSYNNKELIINETVPNRFSPKSPDKAHLNLHINSLELGDSAVYFCASSPRQPAEAFFGQGTRLTVV.

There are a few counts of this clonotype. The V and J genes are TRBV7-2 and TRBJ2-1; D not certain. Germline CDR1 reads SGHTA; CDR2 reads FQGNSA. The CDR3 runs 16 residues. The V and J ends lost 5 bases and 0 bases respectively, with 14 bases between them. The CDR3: CASSRTISSSYNEQFF. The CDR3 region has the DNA TGTGCCAGCAGCCGGACCATCTCGAGCTCCTACAATGAGCAGTTCTTC.

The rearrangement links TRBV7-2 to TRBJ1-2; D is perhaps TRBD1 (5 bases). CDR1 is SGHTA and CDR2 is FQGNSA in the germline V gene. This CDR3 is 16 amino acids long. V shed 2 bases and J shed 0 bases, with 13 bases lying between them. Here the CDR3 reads CASSLSGGTSNYGYTF. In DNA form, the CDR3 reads TGTGCCAGCAGCTTATCGGGGGGGACCTCTAACTATGGCTACACCTTC.

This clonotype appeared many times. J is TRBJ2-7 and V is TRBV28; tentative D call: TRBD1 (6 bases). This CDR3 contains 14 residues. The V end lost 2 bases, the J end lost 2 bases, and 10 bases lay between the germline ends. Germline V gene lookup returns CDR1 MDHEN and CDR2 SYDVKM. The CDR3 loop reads CASSLQGRTYEQYF. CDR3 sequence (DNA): TGTGCCAGCAGTTTACAGGGGCGCACCTACGAGCAGTACTTC.

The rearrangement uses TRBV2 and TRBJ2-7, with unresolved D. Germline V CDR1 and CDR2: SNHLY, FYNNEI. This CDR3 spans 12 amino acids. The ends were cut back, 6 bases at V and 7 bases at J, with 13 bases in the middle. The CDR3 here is CASRVGQNEQYF. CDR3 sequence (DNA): TGTGCCAGCAGGGTGGGCCAAAATGAGCAGTACTTC.

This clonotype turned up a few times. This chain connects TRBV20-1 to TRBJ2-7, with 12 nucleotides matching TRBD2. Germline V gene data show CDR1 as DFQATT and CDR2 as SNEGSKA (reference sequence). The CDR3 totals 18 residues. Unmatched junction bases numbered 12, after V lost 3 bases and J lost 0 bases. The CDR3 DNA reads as TGCAGTGCTAGTCCCCTGACTAGCGGGAGTTATAGCTCCTACGAGCAGTACTTC. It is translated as CSASPLTSGSYSSYEQYF.

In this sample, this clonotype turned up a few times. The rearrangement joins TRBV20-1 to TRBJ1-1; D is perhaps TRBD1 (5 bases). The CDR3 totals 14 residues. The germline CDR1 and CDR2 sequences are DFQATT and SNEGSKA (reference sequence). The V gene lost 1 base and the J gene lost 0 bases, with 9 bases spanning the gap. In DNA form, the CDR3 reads TGCAGTGCTAGAGGGACGGGGCTGAACACTGAAGCTTTCTTT. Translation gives CSARGTGLNTEAFF.

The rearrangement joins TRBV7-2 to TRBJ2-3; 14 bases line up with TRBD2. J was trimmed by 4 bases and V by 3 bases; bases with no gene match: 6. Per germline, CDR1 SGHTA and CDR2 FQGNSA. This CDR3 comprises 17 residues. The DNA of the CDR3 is TGTGCCAGCAGCTTTCGACTAGCGGGGGGGCCCGCAGATACGCAGTATTTT. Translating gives CASSFRLAGGPADTQYF.

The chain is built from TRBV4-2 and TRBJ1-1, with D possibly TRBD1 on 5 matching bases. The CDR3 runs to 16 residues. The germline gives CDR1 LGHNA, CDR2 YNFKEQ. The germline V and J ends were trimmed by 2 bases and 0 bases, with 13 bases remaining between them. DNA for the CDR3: TGTGCCAGCAGCCAAAGGGGAGGGGTCCTGAACACTGAAGCTTTCTTT. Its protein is CASSQRGGVLNTEAFF.

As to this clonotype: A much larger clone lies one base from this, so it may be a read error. CDR3 bases: TGCAGTGCTACCCGGGGCTCGAGCTCCTACGAGCAGTACTTC. Protein sequence: CSATRGSSSYEQYF. The chain links TRBV20-1 to TRBJ2-7, with D tentatively TRBD1 or TRBD2 (5 bases each). From germline, CDR1 is DFQATT and CDR2 SNEGSKA (reference sequence). CDR3 length equals 14 residues. Trimming took 4 bases from V and 0 from J, leaving 13 bases between them.

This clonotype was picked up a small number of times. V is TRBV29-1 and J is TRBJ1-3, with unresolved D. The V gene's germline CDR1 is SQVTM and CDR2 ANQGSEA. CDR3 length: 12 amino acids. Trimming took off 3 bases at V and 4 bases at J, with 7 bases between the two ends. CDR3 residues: CSVEFTGNTIYF. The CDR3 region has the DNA TGCAGCGTTGAGTTTACAGGAAACACCATATATTTT.

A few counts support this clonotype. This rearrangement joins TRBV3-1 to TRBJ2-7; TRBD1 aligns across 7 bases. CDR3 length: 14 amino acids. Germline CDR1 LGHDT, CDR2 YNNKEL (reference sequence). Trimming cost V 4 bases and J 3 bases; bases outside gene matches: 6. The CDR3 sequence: CASSPQDRVYEQYF. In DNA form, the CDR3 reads TGTGCCAGCAGCCCTCAAGACAGGGTCTACGAGCAGTACTTC.

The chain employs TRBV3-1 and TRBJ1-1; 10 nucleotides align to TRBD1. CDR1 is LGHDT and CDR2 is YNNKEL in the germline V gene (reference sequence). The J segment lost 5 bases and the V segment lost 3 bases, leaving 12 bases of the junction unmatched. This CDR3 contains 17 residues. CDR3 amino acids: CASSHRQGARRGTEAFF. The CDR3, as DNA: TGTGCCAGCAGCCATCGACAGGGGGCGAGAAGAGGGACTGAAGCTTTCTTT.

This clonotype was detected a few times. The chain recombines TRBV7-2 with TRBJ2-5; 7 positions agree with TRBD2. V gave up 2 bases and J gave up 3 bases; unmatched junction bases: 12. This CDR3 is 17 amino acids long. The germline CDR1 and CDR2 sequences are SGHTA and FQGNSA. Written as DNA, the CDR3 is TGTGCCAGCAGCTTACAAAGGACTAGTTGGGGCGAAGAGACCCAGTACTTC. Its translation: CASSLQRTSWGEETQYF. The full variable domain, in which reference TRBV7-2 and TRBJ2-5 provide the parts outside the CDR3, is GAGVSQSPSNKVTEKGKDVELRCDPISGHTALYWYRQSLGQGLEFLIYFQGNSAPDKSGLPSDRFSAERTGGSVSTLTIQRTQQEDSAVYLCASSLQRTSWGEETQYFGPGTRLLVL.

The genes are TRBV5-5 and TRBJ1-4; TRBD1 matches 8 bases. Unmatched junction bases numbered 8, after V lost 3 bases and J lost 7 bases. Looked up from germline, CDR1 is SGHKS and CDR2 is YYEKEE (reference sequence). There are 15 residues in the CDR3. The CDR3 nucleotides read TGTGCCAGCAGCTCCCAGGGGGCGCGGGGTGAAAAACTGTTTTTT. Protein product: CASSSQGARGEKLFF.

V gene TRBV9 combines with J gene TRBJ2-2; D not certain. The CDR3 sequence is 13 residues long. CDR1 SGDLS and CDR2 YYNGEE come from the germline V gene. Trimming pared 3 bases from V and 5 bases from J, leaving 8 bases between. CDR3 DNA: TGTGCCAGCAGCGGTAGCAGGACCGGGGAGCTGTTTTTT. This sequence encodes CASSGSRTGELFF.

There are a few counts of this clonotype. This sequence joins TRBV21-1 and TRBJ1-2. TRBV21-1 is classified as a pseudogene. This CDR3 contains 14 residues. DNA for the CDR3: TGTGCCAGCAGCAAGAGGAAGGAACTCGATGGCTACACCTTC. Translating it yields CASSKRKELDGYTF.

CDR3 nucleotides: TGTGCCAGCAGTTCACCAAGGATGACAGGGGGCAAGAACACTGAAGCTTTCTTT. Translation gives CASSSPRMTGGKNTEAFF. The chain has TRBV27 and TRBJ1-1; 10 nucleotides match TRBD1. The CDR3 contains 18 residues. The ends lost 4 bases at V and 1 base at J; junction bases unmatched: 12. CDR1 MNHEY and CDR2 SMNVEV come from the germline V gene (reference sequence).

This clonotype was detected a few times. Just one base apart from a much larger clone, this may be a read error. The DNA of the CDR3 is TGTGCCTGGACAGGGGACTACGAGCAGTACTTC. Its translation is CAWTGDYEQYF. The chain employs TRBV30 and TRBJ2-7, with TRBD1 as a possible D gene (6 bases). Deletions cut 4 bases from V and 3 bases from J, with 7 bases between. CDR3 length: 11 amino acids. The germline V gene encodes CDR1 GTSNPN and CDR2 SVGIG (reference sequence).

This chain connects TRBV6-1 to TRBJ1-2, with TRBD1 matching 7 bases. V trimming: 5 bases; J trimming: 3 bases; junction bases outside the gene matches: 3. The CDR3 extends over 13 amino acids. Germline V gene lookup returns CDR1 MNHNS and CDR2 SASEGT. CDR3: CASSMTGYYGYTF. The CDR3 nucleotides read TGTGCCAGCAGTATGACAGGGTACTATGGCTACACCTTC.

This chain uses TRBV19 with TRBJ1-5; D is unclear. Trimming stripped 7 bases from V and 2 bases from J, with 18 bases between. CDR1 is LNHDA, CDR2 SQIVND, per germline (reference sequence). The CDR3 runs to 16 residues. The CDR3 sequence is CASTPGGVSGNQPQHF. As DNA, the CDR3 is TGTGCCAGTACCCCGGGTGGGGTGAGCGGCAATCAGCCCCAGCATTTT.